This T cell receptor (beta chain) emerged from a study of T cells after yellow fever vaccination. This clonotype came up a few times. The CDR3 runs to 15 residues. Germline CDR1 KGHSH, CDR2 LQKENI. Between the trimmed V and J ends, which lost 1 base and 5 bases, there was a span of 13 bases. TCRdb recomputed calls from the 5' RACE reads with MiXCR, one row per CDR3 protein. The profile shows about 360,000 distinct CDR3 sequences, under 7.5% of them singletons. The J gene is TRBJ2-3, the V gene TRBV18; D is unclear. The sequence was collected from a man aged 25-45 years who received the YFV17D yellow fever vaccine. This specimen was PBMCs, taken 5 days after the yellow fever booster vaccination. This CDR3 is CASSPRAGVEDTQYF. The CDR3 nucleotides read TGTGCCAGCTCACCACGGGCTGGGGTCGAAGATACGCAGTATTTT.